This entry describes one T cell receptor beta chain. The authors extracted RNA and reverse transcribed it into cDNA as the sequencing template. The protocol was immunoSEQ multiplex PCR, while the TCRdb copy is restricted to in-frame clones and leaves out a portion. The data hold 200,000 to 250,000 clones, with about 40% observed a single time. Germline CDR1 reads KGHSH; CDR2 reads LQKENI. V lost 6 bases and J lost 5; bases outside the gene matches: 10. This CDR3 is built from 14 residues. The source of the sample is a study of CD8+ T cells in alopecia areata. The treatment is: oral pan-JAK inhibitor, 5-10 mg twice daily.

The V gene is TRBV18, the J gene TRBJ2-7; TRBD1 matches at 7 bases. The specimen comprised CD4+ T cells sorted from blood, sampled at approximately week 37, from a patient treated with tofacitinib. This clonotype was obtained from a human donor with alopecia areata. The CDR3 loop reads CASSPTGTVDEQYF. DNA of the CDR3: TGTGCCAGCTCGCCAACCGGGACAGTAGACGAGCAGTACTTC.